These T cell receptor beta chains were read from a single sample in a study of identical twins. TCRdb processed the 5' RACE reads anew with MiXCR; each CDR3 protein has one entry. The sample comprises 350,000 to 450,000 distinct CDR3 sequences, approximately 17% of which are singletons, and roughly 12% rests with the top ten. The sample comprised naive T cells sorted from blood. The receptor set was obtained from a man in his fifties or sixties in good health. Both conserved end residues are part of each CDR3. D genes are given only for firm matches. The listing skips clone size in some rows; elsewhere it reads once, few, many or a size class.

j_gene | v_gene | len | abundance | d_gene | CDR3nt | CDR3aa
TRBJ2-7 | TRBV18 | 16 | . | . | TGTGCCAGCTCACCACCATCGGCCAGCGGGTTCTACGAGCAGTACTTC | CASSPPSASGFYEQYF
TRBJ2-2 | TRBV12-3/TRBV12-4 | 15 | many | . | TGTGCCAGCAGTAGCGGGGACAGAAACACCGGGGAGCTGTTTTTT | CASSSGDRNTGELFF
TRBJ1-3 | TRBV6-5 | 16 | . | . | TGTGCCAGCAGTTACTCGATGCTGGGGGCGGGAAACACCATATATTTT | CASSYSMLGAGNTIYF
TRBJ2-4 | TRBV7-9 | 14 | few | . | TGTGCCAGCAGCTTAGTTGCCATAATGGACATTCAGTACTTC | CASSLVAIMDIQYF
TRBJ2-3 | TRBV5-1 | 16 | few | . | TGCGCCAGCAGCTTGCTGGGACCGGGAGAGGTAGATACGCAGTATTTT | CASSLLGPGEVDTQYF
TRBJ2-7 | TRBV28 | 12 | . | . | TGTGCCAGCAGTTTAACCCCCCACGAGCAGTACTTC | CASSLTPHEQYF
TRBJ2-4 | TRBV20-1 | 15 | few | . | TGCAGTGCTAATAAAATCCTGGGAGCCAAAAACATTCAGTACTTC | CSANKILGAKNIQYF
TRBJ2-2 | TRBV14 | 17 | many | . | TGTGCCAGCAGCCAAGAAACTGTGCCGACCCGACCCGGGGAGCTGTTTTTT | CASSQETVPTRPGELFF
TRBJ2-5 | TRBV4-1 | 13 | . | . | TGCGCCAGCAGCCTCGGGTTCAAAGAGACCCAGTACTTC | CASSLGFKETQYF
TRBJ1-5 | TRBV20-1 | 15 | many | . | TGCAGTGCTAGAGATCCTGGGGTTCTCAATCAGCCCCAGCATTTT | CSARDPGVLNQPQHF
TRBJ1-3 | TRBV12-3/TRBV12-4 | 16 | few | . | TGTGCCAGCACCACTACCGGGTCTAGAGGTGGAAACACCATATATTTT | CASTTTGSRGGNTIYF
TRBJ2-1 | TRBV7-2 | 13 | few | TRBD2 | TGTGCCAGCATTCTAGCGGGGGGGCATGAGCAGTTCTTC | CASILAGGHEQFF
TRBJ1-1 | TRBV11-2 | 16 | . | . | TGTGCCAGCAGCCCCTTCTGGTCAGCCGCGAACACTGAAGCTTTCTTT | CASSPFWSAANTEAFF
TRBJ2-5 | TRBV28 | 14 | many | . | TGTGCCAGCAATGCAAACGCCCACCAAGAGACCCAGTACTTC | CASNANAHQETQYF
TRBJ1-4 | TRBV12-3/TRBV12-4 | 17 | few | . | TGTGCCAGCAGTTCCCCCAGGGGCCTGCAAACTAATGAAAAACTGTTTTTT | CASSSPRGLQTNEKLFF
TRBJ2-7 | TRBV5-1 | 18 | few | . | TGCGCCAGCAGCTTGGGGGGCAATGGCCCAGACGCTACCTACGAGCAGTACTTC | CASSLGGNGPDATYEQYF
TRBJ1-1 | TRBV5-1 | 13 | many | TRBD1 | TGCGCCAGCAGCTTGGAGGGGGCCACTGAAGCTTTCTTT | CASSLEGATEAFF
TRBJ1-4 | TRBV4-2 | 17 | few | . | TGTGCCAGCAGCCAAGATCCCGGTCGTAACCATCATGAAAAACTGTTTTTT | CASSQDPGRNHHEKLFF
TRBJ2-1 | TRBV12-3/TRBV12-4 | 12 | many | . | TGTGCCAGCGGCAAGACGGGGAATGAGCAGTTCTTC | CASGKTGNEQFF
TRBJ2-7 | TRBV5-1 | 16 | . | TRBD2 | TGCGCCAGCAGCTTGGACGGGGGGGCGACTTTTTACGAGCAGTACTTC | CASSLDGGATFYEQYF
TRBJ2-3 | TRBV7-2 | 14 | . | . | TGTGCCAGCAGCTTAGTTGTCCGCACAGATACGCAGTATTTT | CASSLVVRTDTQYF
TRBJ2-5 | TRBV7-2 | 16 | many | TRBD2 | TGTGCCAGCAGCCCCTATAGCGGGGGGGTACAAGAGACCCAGTACTTC | CASSPYSGGVQETQYF
TRBJ2-2 | TRBV4-3 | 14 | . | . | TGCGCCAGCAGGGGCATTGGGAACACCGGGGAGCTGTTTTTT | CASRGIGNTGELFF
TRBJ2-2 | TRBV24-1 | 15 | many | . | TGTGCCACCAGCCAGACACCGGGTAACACCGGGGAGCTGTTTTTT | CATSQTPGNTGELFF
TRBJ2-5 | TRBV12-3/TRBV12-4 | 14 | . | TRBD1 | TGTGCCAGCAGTTTAACAGGGGCGGTCGAGACCCAGTACTTC | CASSLTGAVETQYF
TRBJ2-2 | TRBV20-1 | 14 | many | . | TGCAGTGCTAGAGATAGGGGGAACACCGGGGAGCTGTTTTTT | CSARDRGNTGELFF
TRBJ2-3 | TRBV5-1 | 17 | many | TRBD1 | TGCGCCAGCAGCTTAAGGACAGGGGCGAATAGCACAGATACGCAGTATTTT | CASSLRTGANSTDTQYF
TRBJ2-7 | TRBV7-3 | 14 | . | . | TGTGCCAGCAGCTTAGGACGGGACCTTGCCGAGCAGTACTTC | CASSLGRDLAEQYF
TRBJ1-2 | TRBV9 | 14 | many | . | TGTGCCAGCAGCGGAGGAAGGGAGAGCTATGGCTACACCTTC | CASSGGRESYGYTF
TRBJ2-3 | TRBV12-3/TRBV12-4 | 15 | few | TRBD2 | TGTGCCAGCACTCCTGGGGGACTAGCGTCAGATACGCAGTATTTT | CASTPGGLASDTQYF
TRBJ1-2 | TRBV29-1 | 13 | many | . | TGCAGCGTACCTACAGACAAGGGCCCAGGCTACACCTTC | CSVPTDKGPGYTF
TRBJ2-7 | TRBV5-4 | 14 | few | . | TGTGCCAGCAGCTCCCGGGACGGCACCTACGAGCAGTACTTC | CASSSRDGTYEQYF
TRBJ2-1 | TRBV28 | 15 | few | TRBD1 | TGTGCCAGCAGCACGGGACAGGGAAGATACAATGAGCAGTTCTTC | CASSTGQGRYNEQFF
TRBJ1-1 | TRBV6-5 | 15 | . | TRBD1 | TGTGCCAGCAGTTACGGCAAGGGGGCAAATACTGAAGCTTTCTTT | CASSYGKGANTEAFF
TRBJ2-5 | TRBV5-1 | 14 | few | . | TGCGCCAGCAGCTTGGGGGGGAGAAAAGAGACCCAGTACTTC | CASSLGGRKETQYF
TRBJ1-2 | TRBV6-5 | 13 | . | . | TGTGCCAGCAGTTACCGGGCGGGTCGTGGCTACACCTTC | CASSYRAGRGYTF
TRBJ2-3 | TRBV6-2/TRBV6-3 | 14 | many | TRBD2 | TGTGCCAGCAGTTACTCAGGCGGGGGAGATACGCAGTATTTT | CASSYSGGGDTQYF
TRBJ2-1 | TRBV27 | 16 | few | TRBD1 | TGTGCCAGCAGTTTAAGGCTCGGGACAGGGGCCACCAGTGAGTTCTTC | CASSLRLGTGATSEFF
TRBJ2-5 | TRBV7-2 | 16 | many | TRBD1 | TGTGCCAGCAGCTTAGGAGCCAATACAGGGGGCGAGACCCAGTACTTC | CASSLGANTGGETQYF
TRBJ1-1 | TRBV5-1 | 17 | many | . | TGCGCCAGCAGCCTCCGGTCGGGGAGAGACATGAACACTGAAGCTTTCTTT | CASSLRSGRDMNTEAFF
TRBJ1-3 | TRBV20-1 | 15 | . | . | TGCAGTGCTAGAGATGGGACATTTGCTGGAAACACCATATATTTT | CSARDGTFAGNTIYF
TRBJ2-3 | TRBV29-1 | 11 | . | . | TGCAGCGACGGACCGGGAGATACGCAGTATTTT | CSDGPGDTQYF
TRBJ2-1 | TRBV6-1 | 20 | . | TRBD2 | TGTGCCAGCAGTGAGCAAGGACTAGCGGGGGGGCGGGGCTCCTACAATGAGCAGTTCTTC | CASSEQGLAGGRGSYNEQFF
TRBJ2-3 | TRBV29-1 | 14 | once | . | TGCAGCGTTGTAAATAGAGCTAGCACAGATACGCAGTATTTT | CSVVNRASTDTQYF
TRBJ1-1 | TRBV28 | 18 | few | . | TGTGCCAGCAGGTTCGACGTAAACCCGGGACGTCGGAACACTGAAGCTTTCTTT | CASRFDVNPGRRNTEAFF
TRBJ2-1 | TRBV10-3 | 16 | . | TRBD2 | TGTGCCATCAGTCAGACAGCGGGAAGCTCCTACAATGAGCAGTTCTTC | CAISQTAGSSYNEQFF
TRBJ1-6 | TRBV6-5 | 16 | . | . | TGTGCCAGCAGTTACACCCCGGGACGGAATAATTCACCCCTCCACTTT | CASSYTPGRNNSPLHF
TRBJ2-3 | TRBV29-1 | 14 | . | . | TGCAGCGTTGAGACAGCCGAAGCCCCAGATACGCAGTATTTT | CSVETAEAPDTQYF
TRBJ2-7 | TRBV10-3 | 12 | many | . | TGTGCCATCAGTCCCCGGGGGAACGAGCAGTACTTC | CAISPRGNEQYF
TRBJ2-2 | TRBV12-3/TRBV12-4 | 14 | few | . | TGTGCCAGTTCTCCTGCGGGGGCGGGCGGGGAGCTGTTTTTT | CASSPAGAGGELFF
TRBJ2-4 | TRBV29-1 | 14 | . | . | TGCAGCGTTGAATTGGGGCTAGCCAAAAACATTCAGTACTTC | CSVELGLAKNIQYF
TRBJ1-1 | TRBV7-6 | 13 | many | TRBD1 | TGTGCCAGCAGCCAAGGACAGGCTTCAGAAGCTTTCTTT | CASSQGQASEAFF
TRBJ2-1 | TRBV7-6 | 15 | . | . | TGTGCCAGCAGCTTAGCCAGGGAGAGAGTCAATGAGCAGTTCTTC | CASSLARERVNEQFF
TRBJ2-1 | TRBV6-2/TRBV6-3 | 16 | many | TRBD1 | TGTGCCAGCAGTCGCCCCCGTGACAGGGGGCTGAGTGAGCAGTTCTTC | CASSRPRDRGLSEQFF
TRBJ2-7 | TRBV5-5 | 13 | many | . | TGTGCCAGCAGCCGCAGGGAAGCCTACGAGCAGTACTTC | CASSRREAYEQYF
TRBJ2-1 | TRBV4-3 | 15 | few | TRBD2 | TGCGCCAGCAGTCAAGAGGGGCTAGCGGGAGATGAGCAGTTCTTC | CASSQEGLAGDEQFF
TRBJ2-7 | TRBV28 | 18 | few | TRBD2 | TGTGCCAGCCGATCGGCACCCGGGGGGGACACGGTAACCTACGAGCAGTACTTC | CASRSAPGGDTVTYEQYF